The next 20 T cell receptor beta chains were all read from a single sample in a study of human T cells and chemical hapten exposure. Using its own MiXCR run on the RACE reads, TCRdb lists one record per CDR3 protein. The sample includes 45,000 to 60,000 distinct CDR3 sequences, 9.5% to 15% of them seen just once. Indicated time point: patch test 3, about 24 weeks after DPC sensitization. Treatment here: therapeutic diphenylcyclopropenone sensitization with weekly scalp DPC. The sample here was whole blood, taken in connection with sensitization to the hapten diphenylcyclopropenone (DPC). These receptors all come from a man between 25 and 39 years old with alopecia areata. Some clones in this sample may be carry-over from other donors' samples.

The chain links TRBV4-3 to TRBJ1-6; D unclear. The CDR3 has 13 amino acids. CDR1 is LGHNA, CDR2 YSLEER, per germline. With 0 bases removed from V and 15 bases from J, the gap between germline ends came to 12 bases. The DNA for the CDR3 is TGCGCCAGCAGCCAAGAGAGACCGGGCCGCCTCCACTTT. Encoded protein: CASSQERPGRLHF.

The chain employs TRBV28 and TRBJ1-2; tentatively, D is TRBD1 (6 bases). V lost 3 bases and J lost 4, with 21 bases in between. Germline CDR1 MDHEN, CDR2 SYDVKM. The CDR3 extends over 17 amino acids. CDR3 nucleotides: TGTGCCAGCAGTTTCGCGGCTCTTCAGGGGAGGATCTATGGCTACACCTTC. It translates to CASSFAALQGRIYGYTF.

This clonotype has a single count. A much larger clone lies one base from this, so it may be a read error. This chain uses TRBV3-1 with TRBJ1-3; D possibly corresponds to TRBD1 (6 bases). Trimming shortened V by 4 bases and J by 3 bases, and 7 bases separated the two germline ends. Germline V lookup: CDR1 LGHDT, CDR2 YNNKEL (reference sequence). The CDR3 sequence is 13 residues long. This CDR3 reads CASSRGGGNTIYF. DNA of the CDR3: TGTGCCAGCAGCCGAGGGGGTGGAAACACCATATATTTT.

This rearrangement joins TRBV9 to TRBJ2-5; D gene unclear. Germline-derived CDR1 and CDR2 are SGDLS and YYNGEE. CDR3 length: 12 residues. V lost 3 bases, J lost 1 base, and 4 bases lay in between. Here the CDR3 reads CASSDFQETQYF. CDR3 DNA sequence: TGTGCCAGCAGCGATTTCCAAGAGACCCAGTACTTC. The full variable domain, its missing parts supplied by reference TRBV9 and TRBJ2-5, is DSGVTQTPKHLITATGQRVTLRCSPRSGDLSVYWYQQSLDQGLQFLIQYYNGEERAKGNILERFSAQQFPDLHSELNLSSLELGDSALYFCASSDFQETQYFGPGTRLLVL.

The V gene is TRBV2, the J gene TRBJ2-7; D unresolved. Trimming cost V 7 bases and J 2 bases, with 6 bases left between them. Germline CDR1 and CDR2: SNHLY and FYNNEI. This CDR3 contains 11 residues. This chain's CDR3 is CASNAAYEQYF. CDR3 DNA: TGTGCCAGCAACGCTGCCTACGAGCAGTACTTC.

This sequence joins TRBV5-5 and TRBJ1-5, with D possibly TRBD1 on 5 matching bases. Between the trimmed V and J ends, which lost 1 base and 1 base, there was a span of 9 bases. This CDR3 has 15 residues. Germline V gene data show CDR1 as SGHKS and CDR2 as YYEKEE (reference sequence). CDR3 sequence: CASSLRGNSNQPQHF. CDR3 coding DNA: TGTGCCAGCAGCTTGCGGGGGAACAGCAATCAGCCCCAGCATTTT.

This clonotype was observed a handful of times. The chain uses TRBV3-1 and TRBJ1-6, with 12 bases identical to TRBD1. Germline CDR1 LGHDT, CDR2 YNNKEL (reference sequence). This CDR3 spans 15 amino acids. Trimming cost V 6 bases and J 7 bases; bases outside gene matches: 4. The CDR3 region has the DNA TGTGCCAGCAGTTATGGGACAGGGGGCAATTCACCCCTCCACTTT. This codes for CASSYGTGGNSPLHF.

The chain is built from TRBV24-1 and TRBJ2-1; 9 bases agree with TRBD1. The length of the CDR3 is 15 residues. The junction had 5 bases not matched to a gene; V was cut back by 7 bases and J by 2 bases. From germline, CDR1 is KGHDR and CDR2 SFDVKD. This chain's CDR3 is CATSGTGLTYNEQFF. The CDR3 nucleotides are TGTGCCACCAGCGGGACAGGGCTTACCTACAATGAGCAGTTCTTC.

This clonotype has just a few counts. The CDR3 nucleotides read TGTGCCAGCAGCGAGTCTTTCACAGATACGCAGTATTTT. Residues: CASSESFTDTQYF. This chain links TRBV7-2 with TRBJ2-3; no firm D call. Trimming removed 5 bases at V and 2 bases at J, with 8 bases between. The CDR3 runs to 13 residues. Germline CDR1 is SGHTA and CDR2 is FQGNSA.

This clonotype was seen only a few times. The rearrangement uses TRBV7-2 and TRBJ2-3; the D is unclear. V was clipped by 0 bases and J by 6 bases, with 10 bases between them. Looked up from germline, CDR1 is SGHTA and CDR2 is FQGNSA. This CDR3 is built from 14 residues. CDR3 DNA: TGTGCCAGCAGCTTAGCGATCCACATCGATACGCAGTATTTT. The encoded protein is CASSLAIHIDTQYF.

The V gene is TRBV7-8, the J gene TRBJ2-3; D possibly corresponds to TRBD2 (5 bases). The CDR3 contains 14 residues. Germline V gene data show CDR1 as SGHVS and CDR2 as FQNEAQ. Trimming cost V 5 bases and J 2 bases, with 11 bases left between them. CDR3 in DNA: TGTGCCAGCAGCCACGGACTCGACACAGATACGCAGTATTTT. It translates to CASSHGLDTDTQYF.

This clonotype was counted ten times or more. The rearrangement uses TRBV25-1 and TRBJ2-3, with D maybe TRBD1 (5 bases). CDR1 MGHDK and CDR2 SYGVNS come from the germline V gene. The CDR3 has 12 residues. V lost 6 bases to trimming and J lost 1 base, with 5 bases between them. Here the CDR3 reads CASSRGTDTQYF. The CDR3 DNA sequence: TGTGCCAGCAGCAGGGGCACAGATACGCAGTATTTT.

The CDR3 nucleotides are TGTGCCAGCAGCCAAGATCGAGGGATCCAAGAGACCCAGTACTTC. Amino acids: CASSQDRGIQETQYF. This chain joins TRBV14 and TRBJ2-5; tentatively, D is TRBD2 (5 bases). Germline lookup yields CDR1 SGHDN and CDR2 FVKESK. The CDR3 spans 15 residues. The ends were cut back, 0 bases at V and 1 base at J, with 9 bases in the middle.

The chain employs TRBV11-3 and TRBJ2-1, with 11 bases aligning to TRBD1. Germline CDR1 is SGHNT and CDR2 is YENEEA. Trimming cost V 5 bases and J 6 bases; bases outside gene matches: 6. The CDR3 sequence is 15 residues long. As DNA, the CDR3 is TGTGCCAGCAGCAACGGACAGGGGGCACGCAATGAGCAGTTCTTC. Residues: CASSNGQGARNEQFF. The whole variable domain, filled in from reference TRBV11-3 and TRBJ2-1, reads EAGVVQSPRYKIIEKKQPVAFWCNPISGHNTLYWYLQNLGQGPELLIRYENEEAVDDSQLPKDRFSAERLKGVDSTLKIQPAELGDSAVYLCASSNGQGARNEQFFGPGTRLTVL.

This clonotype was seen ten or more times. The V gene is TRBV12-3 or TRBV12-4, the J gene TRBJ1-1, with a weak D call TRBD1 (6 bases). V lost 2 bases and J 5 bases, leaving 12 bases between the germline ends. CDR3 length: 14 residues. DNA of the CDR3: TGTGCCAGCAGTTTAACAGGGAAGGGAACTGAAGCTTTCTTT. Its protein product is CASSLTGKGTEAFF.

The V gene is TRBV7-9, the J gene TRBJ1-2; TRBD1 might be the D (6 bases). The CDR3 extends over 15 amino acids. V lost 3 bases and J lost 2, with 13 bases in between. From germline, CDR1 is SEHNR and CDR2 FQNEAQ (reference sequence). The CDR3 sequence is CASSFGGTGNYGYTF. The CDR3 DNA reads as TGTGCCAGCAGCTTCGGGGGTACAGGGAACTATGGCTACACCTTC.

This rearrangement joins TRBV20-1 to TRBJ1-1; 7 nucleotides agree with TRBD1. V was clipped by 5 bases and J by 1 base; unmatched bases: 4. The length of the CDR3 is 13 residues. Germline V gene sequence: CDR1 DFQATT, CDR2 SNEGSKA (reference sequence). CDR3 sequence (DNA): TGCAGTGCTGGGGACAGTGCGAACACTGAAGCTTTCTTT. It translates to CSAGDSANTEAFF.

Ten or more counts support this clonotype. The V call is TRBV30, the J call TRBJ2-4, with D possibly matching TRBD2 (5 bases). CDR3 length equals 17 residues. From germline, CDR1 is GTSNPN and CDR2 SVGIG (reference sequence). Trimming removed 5 bases at V and 0 bases at J, with 20 bases between. The CDR3 here is CAWFPMGREVAKNIQYF. As DNA, the CDR3 is TGTGCCTGGTTTCCTATGGGCCGGGAAGTAGCCAAAAACATTCAGTACTTC.

This clonotype was picked up many times. Here the CDR3 reads CSVVSAGNTGELFF. CDR3 nucleotides: TGCAGCGTTGTGAGTGCTGGGAACACCGGGGAGCTGTTTTTT. The chain couples TRBV29-1 to TRBJ2-2; the D is unclear. Germline V gene lookup returns CDR1 SQVTM and CDR2 ANQGSEA. The CDR3 is 14 residues long. The ends were cut back, 4 bases at V and 1 base at J, with 10 bases in the middle.

This clonotype was seen a few times. The rearrangement links TRBV9 to TRBJ2-7; TRBD1 matches at 10 bases. J was trimmed by 0 bases and V by 5 bases; bases with no gene match: 5. Germline V lookup: CDR1 SGDLS, CDR2 YYNGEE. The CDR3 sequence is 15 residues long. The CDR3 DNA reads TGTGCCAGCAGAGACGGACAGGGGGTCTCCTACGAGCAGTACTTC. Protein sequence: CASRDGQGVSYEQYF.